This T cell receptor (beta chain) was retrieved from a study of CD8 T cells in Susac syndrome. Study observations and caveats: As the study acknowledged, the number of individuals in its TCR sequencing and HLA analysis was relatively small.

Sequencing targeted TCR beta in T cells from blood (CD8+ and CD4+). The CDR3 is 15 residues long. J gave up 2 bases and V 5 bases, and 5 bases lay outside the gene matches. Germline V gives CDR1 MNHEY, CDR2 SMNVEV (reference sequence). Random hexamers were used to reverse transcribe about 0.5 to 1 ug of RNA. TCR beta CDR3 was amplified by immunoSEQ multiplex PCR. This amplification extended across 54 Vbeta and 13 Jbeta segments. Each CDR3 protein gets one entry after TCRdb re-called the immunoSEQ multiplex PCR reads with MiXCR. Of 95,000 or so distinct CDR3 sequences listed, approximately 92% are singletons. Concerning this clonotype itself: Antigen unknown.

J is TRBJ2-5 and V is TRBV27; 10 nucleotides agree with TRBD1. Sequencing input: CD8+ T cells from PBMCs. This TCR was recovered from a human donor in good health. CDR3 in DNA: TGTGCCAGCAGTCTCGGACAGGGGGAGCAAGAGACCCAGTACTTC. Amino acid sequence: CASSLGQGEQETQYF.